Listed below are T cell receptor beta chains from one sample, sequenced in a study of cytomegalovirus exposure and HLA in healthy donors. Profiling relied on immunoSEQ multiplex PCR, and the TCRdb table lists in-frame clones only, not all of them. The sample consists of 120,000 or so clones, roughly 90% of them appearing once. Sequenced: PBMCs. Receptors originate from a woman under 30 in good health and CMV-seronegative. The CDR3 runs from the conserved cysteine through the conserved F or W. The D gene is left open where the match is weak. The listing skips clone size in some rows; elsewhere it reads once, few, many or a size class.

abundance	j_gene	d_gene	v_gene	CDR3nt	CDR3aa
-	TRBJ1-5	-	TRBV7-9	TGTGCCAGCAGCTACGATCGAGGGCCCCAGCATTTT	CASSYDRGPQHF
-	TRBJ2-5	-	TRBV29-1	TGCAGCGTTCCGAGGTTAGAGACCCAGTACTTC	CSVPRLETQYF
-	TRBJ2-7	-	TRBV18	TGTGCCAGCTCACAAGAGTTGGGGAAAGCGGTGCAGTACTTC	CASSQELGKAVQYF
-	TRBJ2-7	-	TRBV28	TGTGCCAGCAGCTTGGGTCTGGACACGGGTTCCTACGAGCAGTACTTC	CASSLGLDTGSYEQYF
-	TRBJ2-1	-	TRBV30	TGTGCCTGGGGGGGGGCTAGTTCGGGTCCTGAGCAGTTCTTC	CAWGGASSGPEQFF
once	TRBJ1-1	TRBD1	TRBV5-6	TGTGCCAGCAGCTTGGGGTCCAGGGGGTCGGACACTGAAGCTTTCTTT	CASSLGSRGSDTEAFF
few	TRBJ1-4	-	TRBV18	TGTGCCAGCTCACCACAACATAATGAAAAACTGTTTTTT	CASSPQHNEKLFF
-	TRBJ1-1	TRBD1	TRBV29-1	TGCAGCGCGAGACGAACAGGGGACACTGAAGCTTTCTTT	CSARRTGDTEAFF
-	TRBJ1-3	TRBD1	TRBV28	TGTGCCAGCAGTACAGACAGGGTAGCTGGAAACACCATATATTTT	CASSTDRVAGNTIYF
once	TRBJ2-5	TRBD2	TRBV6-1	TGTGCCAGCAGTGAATGGGGCGGGAGGGAAGAGACCCAGTACTTC	CASSEWGGREETQYF
-	TRBJ2-5	-	TRBV5-1	TGCGCCAGCAGCTTGGCCTCAGGGCGAGAGACCCAGTACTTC	CASSLASGRETQYF
-	TRBJ1-1	TRBD1	TRBV2	TGTGCCAGCAGCGTACCGGGACAGGAGAACACTGAAGCTTTCTTT	CASSVPGQENTEAFF
-	TRBJ2-2	TRBD1	TRBV19	TGTGCCAGTAGTCGAGCAGGGGGCCACGGGGAGCTGTTTTTT	CASSRAGGHGELFF
-	TRBJ1-1	-	TRBV15	TGTGCCACCAGCCAGGGCGGAGTCTATGAAGCTTTCTTT	CATSQGGVYEAFF
-	TRBJ2-7	TRBD1	TRBV28	TGTGCCAGCAGGCACCAACAGGGGGCAGCGCAGTACTTC	CASRHQQGAAQYF
-	TRBJ2-5	-	TRBV30	TGTGCCTGGAGCCAAAACAAGGGGCCGAAGGAGACCCAGTACTTC	CAWSQNKGPKETQYF
-	TRBJ1-2	-	TRBV7-9	TGTGCCAGCAGCTCCGGGACAAACTATGGCTACACCTTC	CASSSGTNYGYTF
-	TRBJ2-7	-	TRBV5-4	TGTGCCAGCAGCTTGGTAGTGGAGAGCTCCTACGAGCAGTACTTC	CASSLVVESSYEQYF
-	TRBJ2-1	TRBD1	TRBV15	TGTGCCACCAGCAACCTAGGGACAGGTGGTTACAATGAGCAGTTCTTC	CATSNLGTGGYNEQFF
-	TRBJ1-4	-	TRBV28	TGTGCCAGCAGTTCTCAACCACGTAGTGAAAAACTGTTTTTT	CASSSQPRSEKLFF
-	TRBJ1-2	-	TRBV6-5	TGTGCCAGCAGTTCACCCCCCCCGACAGAGCCCAGTGGCTACACCTTC	CASSSPPPTEPSGYTF
-	TRBJ2-1	TRBD2	TRBV12-5	TGTGCTAGTGCCCCACCCCCAGCGGGAGAGCAGTTCTTC	CASAPPPAGEQFF
-	TRBJ1-1	TRBD1	TRBV18	TGTGCCAGCTCACCATATCTCGCCCCAAGGACAGGGGGCGAAAAAAACACTGAAGCTTTCTTT	CASSPYLAPRTGGEKNTEAFF
-	TRBJ1-5	TRBD1	TRBV7-9	TGTGCCAGCAGCTTAAACAGGGGCCAGCCCCAGCATTTT	CASSLNRGQPQHF
-	TRBJ2-3	-	TRBV10-2	TGCGCCGTATCCCGAGAAGATACGCAGTATTTT	CAVSREDTQYF
-	TRBJ2-6	TRBD1	TRBV5-1	TGCGCCAGCAGCGATACAGGGGCTGGGGCCAACGTCCTGACTTTC	CASSDTGAGANVLTF
-	TRBJ2-5	-	TRBV30	TGTGCCTGGAGTGTACTGTCCGAAGAGACCCAGTACTTC	CAWSVLSEETQYF
-	TRBJ1-1	-	TRBV28	TGTGCCAGCAGGCCCGGGGGGCAGGGGAACACTGAAGCTTTCTTT	CASRPGGQGNTEAFF
few	TRBJ1-5	-	TRBV12-5	TGTGCTAGTGGCCTGGGGGGGAGTCAGCCCCAGCATTTT	CASGLGGSQPQHF
-	TRBJ2-5	TRBD2	TRBV28	TGTGCCAGCAGTGGAAGACTAGCGGGAGGCCGGGCCCAGTACTTC	CASSGRLAGGRAQYF
-	TRBJ2-7	TRBD2	TRBV19	TGTGCCAGTAGTACCCTAACTAGCGGGAGAGTCAACGAGCAGTACTTC	CASSTLTSGRVNEQYF
-	TRBJ2-3	-	TRBV5-1	TGCGCCAGCAGCTTGGCCGCTAGGACAGATACGCAGTATTTT	CASSLAARTDTQYF
-	TRBJ2-2	TRBD2	TRBV5-3	TGTGCCAGAAGCCTCTTCCTAGCGGGGGGGCGAATGAACACCGGGGAGCTGTTTTTT	CARSLFLAGGRMNTGELFF
-	TRBJ2-7	-	TRBV28	TGTGCCAGCAGCCCCAGGAGCAGACTATTTAGCTACGAGCAGTACTTC	CASSPRSRLFSYEQYF
once	TRBJ2-7	-	TRBV5-1	TGCGCCAGCAGCTTGACGGGATACTACGAGCAGTACTTC	CASSLTGYYEQYF
-	TRBJ1-4	-	TRBV18	TGTGCCAGCTCACCACGCGGAGGGAGAAGTGAAAAACTGTTTTTT	CASSPRGGRSEKLFF
-	TRBJ1-1	TRBD1	TRBV27	TGTGCCAGCAGTCACCCCGGGACAGGGGGCCCTGAAGCTTTCTTT	CASSHPGTGGPEAFF
-	TRBJ2-7	-	TRBV28	TGTGCCAGCAGCTCCGTACGGGTACACGAGCAGTACTTC	CASSSVRVHEQYF
-	TRBJ2-5	TRBD2	TRBV28	TGTGCCAGCAGTCCTAGCGGGAGGGAGACCCAGTACTTC	CASSPSGRETQYF
-	TRBJ1-1	TRBD1	TRBV6-4	TGTGCCAGCAGTCACCAGGGGGCAAACACTGAAGCTTTCTTT	CASSHQGANTEAFF
-	TRBJ2-3	TRBD2	TRBV30	TGTGCCTGGAGGCTCGCGGGAGCCCCAGATACGCAGTATTTT	CAWRLAGAPDTQYF
-	TRBJ1-1	TRBD1	TRBV18	TGTGCCAGCTCACCACTGGCAGGGGGCTTGGACACTGAAGCTTTCTTT	CASSPLAGGLDTEAFF
-	TRBJ2-7	TRBD1	TRBV6-6	TGTGCCAGCACCCCCCGGGGACAGGGGGTCCACGAGCAGTACTTC	CASTPRGQGVHEQYF
few	TRBJ1-2	TRBD1	TRBV5-4	TGTGCCAGCAGCTTGTTGGGACAGGGGATTAAGAAGGATGGCTACACCTTC	CASSLLGQGIKKDGYTF